This T cell receptor beta chain emerged from a study of cytomegalovirus exposure and HLA in healthy donors. Overall study results and limits: The study put 150 to 200 TCR beta chains on its list as cytomegalovirus-associated. Per a later analysis, HLA-associated TCR beta chains showed more clonal expansion than other, equally common TCR beta chains. Among the most significant clusters, several appeared linked to common viral pathogens in a later analysis. The authors later found TCR association rates varying by HLA locus, with DRB1 most and HLA-C fewest.

The CDR3 runs 13 residues. Between the trimmed V and J ends, which lost 5 bases and 2 bases, there was a span of 10 bases. The germline gives CDR1 LNHDA, CDR2 SQIVND (reference sequence). This clone was recorded only once. The antigen is undetermined. A multiplex PCR was run with 60 Vbeta primers and 13 Jbeta primers. TCRdb's copy holds only in-frame clones and misses some; the assay was immunoSEQ multiplex PCR. Among 50,000 to 65,000 clones, 75% were seen once, and the ten largest hold roughly 23%. The chain employs TRBV19 and TRBJ2-7; weak D call: TRBD1 (5 bases). This receptor was identified in a woman aged 40 to 50 in good health and CMV-seropositive. Specimen: PBMCs. CDR3 amino acids: CASSPRQTYEQYF. As DNA, the CDR3 is TGTGCCAGTAGTCCTCGACAGACCTACGAGCAGTACTTC.